This T cell receptor (beta chain) was recovered during a study of blood T cell repertoires in COVID-19. Original handling: From reference gene primer amplification, estimates of nucleated cell counts were derived. Measured with immunoSEQ multiplex PCR; TCRdb has only the in-frame clones, and not every one. That table supplies the V and J calls and clone size; D and trimming were determined from the DNA. Of around 49,000 clones detected, around 89% appear once; the ten largest clones hold 2.2%. With 4 bases clipped from V and 2 bases from J, the junction kept 2 bases outside the gene matches. There are 15 residues in the CDR3. Per the germline V gene, CDR1 is SEHNR and CDR2 is FQNEAQ (reference sequence).

This chain joins TRBV7-9 and TRBJ2-6; 7 bases are shared with TRBD2. This clonotype was sampled from a human donor in a cohort sampled during active COVID-19. The specimen sequenced was peripheral blood. CDR3 sequence (DNA): TGTGCCAGCAGCTGGGGAGGGACTGGGGCCAACGTCCTGACTTTC. It encodes CASSWGGTGANVLTF.